The entry that follows covers one T cell receptor beta chain sequence. Its antigen is not yet known. Per-base quality was not reported, and no clone a single base away is much larger than it. Collaborating institutions collected whole blood in K2EDTA tubes following their own protocols. Collaborator samples were shipped for TCRbeta analysis as frozen whole blood, isolated PBMCs, or DNA extracted from either sample type. The data were taken from a study of blood T cell repertoires in COVID-19 (dated by TCRdb to the early 2020s). Concerning the study at large: Collaborator samples came from the United States, Italy and Spain and covered acute and convalescent phases of COVID-19. Deeply sampled blood TCRbeta repertoires from subjects exposed to, actively infected with, or recovered from COVID-19 were included in the dataset. The repertoires were released in a freely available public database intended as a resource for research on the immune response to SARS-CoV-2. Where available, HLA class I and class II types were obtained from metadata supplied by the sample provider rather than from assay-based typing. Sample metadata almost always included a de-identified subject ID, COVID-19 status, age in years and sex. The samples were drawn from the first 160 participants of the ongoing ImmuneRACE study and from 1,254 subjects provided by 6 global collaborators. The material from the prospective study consisted of cDNA or gDNA derived from T cells, B-cell-depleted T cells, or PBMCs.

V has 3 bases trimmed and J has 4 bases trimmed; junction bases matching no gene number 7. For CDR1 and CDR2, the germline V gene (reference sequence) lists SEHNR and FQNEAQ. Measured from the cysteine to the phenylalanine, the CDR3 is 16 residues long. The read is trimmed to its CDR3 DNA, 48 bases read in frame from base 1. General findings and caveats noted by the study authors: How much clinical and demographic metadata was included differed by source and by participant, and the metadata was provided uncurated.

The immunoSEQ Assay, a bias-controlled multiplex PCR, was used to amplify TCRbeta CDR3 regions from genomic DNA. The authors' analysis ran thus. The number of nucleated cells in each sample was estimated by amplification of reference gene primers within the assay. Sequence reads were collapsed and filtered to measure the absolute abundance of every unique TCRbeta CDR3 rearrangement. For each sample, productive Simpson clonality was calculated by taking the square root of Simpson's diversity index across productive rearrangements. Imported from immuneACCESS, the table was reduced by TCRdb to in-frame sequences with V and J called. These copies leave out some clones; in studies compared against another copy, an unresolved V gene accounts for under half, and the cause of the remainder is not known. From that table come the V and J calls and clone size; the DNA was used to work out D and trimming. The sample table lists some 200,000 clones, 70% to 90% of them with a count of one. The ten largest clones capture 7% of the sample.

The TCR comes from a woman over 75 in a cohort sampled during active or convalescent COVID-19. The chain is assembled from TRBV7-9 and TRBJ1-4, and 8 bases in between align with TRBD1. Material: peripheral blood. The DNA reads TGTGCCAGCAGCTTCCCCAGGGGGCGGGGTAATGAAAAACTGTTTTTT. The translation is CASSFPRGRGNEKLFF.